What follows describes a single T cell receptor beta chain. TCR beta VDJ combinations and CDR3 sequences were profiled from genomic DNA. TCRdb re-called the reads through MiXCR, storing one row per CDR3 protein. The sample carries about half a million distinct CDR3 sequences, less than 35% recorded once. CDR1 is WNHNN and CDR2 is SYGVQD in the germline V gene (reference sequence). Trimming took 2 bases from V and 6 from J, leaving 16 bases between them. This CDR3 region has 15 residues. Patients selected for sequencing had displayed CD8+CD57+ cell expansion by flow cytometry. This specimen comes from a study of CD8+CD57+ T cells in acquired aplastic anemia.

Sequencing was carried out using sorted CD4+, CD8+, or CD8+CD57+ T cells (not recorded which) from PBMCs. The chain carries TRBV10-1 and TRBJ1-2, with D possibly TRBD1 on 5 matching bases. This sequence originates from a human donor with aplastic anemia. CDR3 residues: CASSEIVGTGHGYTF. The CDR3 bases are TGCGCCAGCAGTGAGATTGTAGGGACGGGGCATGGCTACACCTTC.